The sample holds a few counts of the clone carrying this TCR beta chain. MiXCR, applied by TCRdb to the 5' RACE reads, yields one record per CDR3 protein. In the table there are around 80,000 distinct CDR3 sequences, around 15% of which are singletons. This sample stems from a study of human T cells and chemical hapten exposure. The authors extracted total RNA from unfractionated whole blood. The germline gives CDR1 KGHSH, CDR2 LQKENI. The CDR3 has 12 residues. Trimming removed 3 bases from V and 11 bases from J, with 13 bases in between. The clonotype originates from a female donor in good health. V and J are TRBV18 and TRBJ1-1; D possibly corresponds to TRBD1 (6 bases). The CDR3 region is CASSPTGGGAFF. CDR3 nucleotides: TGTGCCAGCTCACCCACGGGAGGGGGGGCTTTCTTT. The variable domain in full, with the rest retrieved from reference TRBV18 and TRBJ1-1, is NAGVMQNPRHLVRRRGQEARLRCSPMKGHSHVYWYRQLPEEGLKFMVYLQKENIIDESGMPKERFSAEFPKEGPSILRIQQVVRGDSAAYFCASSPTGGGAFFGQGTRLTVV.